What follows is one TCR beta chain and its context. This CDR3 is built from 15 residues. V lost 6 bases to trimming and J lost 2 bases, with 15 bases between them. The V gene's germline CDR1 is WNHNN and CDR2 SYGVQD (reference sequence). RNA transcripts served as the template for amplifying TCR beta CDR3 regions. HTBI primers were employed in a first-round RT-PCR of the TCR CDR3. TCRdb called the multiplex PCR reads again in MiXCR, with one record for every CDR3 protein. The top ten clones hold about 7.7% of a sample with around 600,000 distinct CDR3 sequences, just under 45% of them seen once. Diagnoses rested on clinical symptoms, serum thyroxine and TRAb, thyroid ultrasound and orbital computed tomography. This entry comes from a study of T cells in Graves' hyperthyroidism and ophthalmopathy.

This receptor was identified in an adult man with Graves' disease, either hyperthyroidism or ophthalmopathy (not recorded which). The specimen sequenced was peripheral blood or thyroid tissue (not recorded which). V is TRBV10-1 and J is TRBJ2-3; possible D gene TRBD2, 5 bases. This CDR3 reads CASSGTTRVTDTQYF. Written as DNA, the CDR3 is TGCGCCAGCAGCGGTACTACGCGGGTCACAGATACGCAGTATTTT.